A selection of T cell receptor beta chains follows, all from one sample in a study of T and B cells in COVID-19 patients. MiXCR, applied by TCRdb to the multiplex PCR reads, yields one record per CDR3 protein. The table shows tens of thousands of distinct CDR3 sequences, with more than 30% occurring only once. The sample consisted of blood. Receptors were obtained from a human donor who had recovered from COVID-19. The CDR3 runs from the conserved cysteine through the conserved F or W. Fields, in order: D gene, V gene, clone size, CDR3 length, J gene, CDR3 DNA, CDR3 protein. A D gene is named only where the DNA matches it firmly. Clone size is not always given. Where it is, it says once, few, many or a class for expanded clones.

.	TRBV6-5	.	14	TRBJ1-2	TGTGCCAGCAGTTATGACACAGGGAATTATGGCTACACCTTC	CASSYDTGNYGYTF
.	TRBV21-1	.	20	TRBJ2-2	TGTGCCAGCAGCAAAGGCTGGCATCTTGGTAGCGGGGGGAACACCGGGGAGCTGTTTTTT	CASSKGWHLGSGGNTGELFF
TRBD2	TRBV12-3/TRBV12-4	few	17	TRBJ2-2	TGTGCCAGCAGTAAAGCCACGGGACTAGCGAAGGCCGGGGAGCTGTTTTTT	CASSKATGLAKAGELFF
.	TRBV6-5	medium-sized	15	TRBJ2-1	TGTGCCAGCAGTTACTCGTTTGTGGGGGCGGATGAGCAGTTCTTC	CASSYSFVGADEQFF
TRBD1	TRBV11-3	few	15	TRBJ2-7	TGTGCCAGCAGCTTTCGGACAGGGGAAGAAGGCGAGCAGTACTTC	CASSFRTGEEGEQYF
TRBD2	TRBV12-3/TRBV12-4	.	15	TRBJ2-3	TGTGTCAGCAGTTTAGCGGGGGGGAGCACAGATACGCAGTATTTT	CVSSLAGGSTDTQYF
.	TRBV15	.	14	TRBJ1-2	TGTGCCACCAGCAGAGTGGGGGGCAGCGATGGCTACACCTTC	CATSRVGGSDGYTF
.	TRBV10-3	many	12	TRBJ2-3	TGTGCCATCAGTGACGGGGTCCGGACGCAGTATTTT	CAISDGVRTQYF
.	TRBV6-6	many	14	TRBJ2-3	TGTGCCAGCCGTGGTTCCCAGGGGACAGATACGCAGTATTTT	CASRGSQGTDTQYF
TRBD1	TRBV5-1	.	14	TRBJ1-6	TGTGCCAGCAGGGGGACAGGGGGGGAGTCACCCCTCCACTTT	CASRGTGGESPLHF
.	TRBV11-3	.	12	TRBJ2-1	TGTGCCAGCAGCAGCTACGTGGGGGAGCAGTTCTTC	CASSSYVGEQFF
TRBD1	TRBV5-1	.	15	TRBJ1-2	TGCGCCAGCAGCCCCACAGGGGATAGTAGCTATGGCTACACCTTC	CASSPTGDSSYGYTF
.	TRBV24-1	few	16	TRBJ2-3	TGTGCCACCAGTGACCTTGGACTGGCAAGCACAGATACGCAGTATTTT	CATSDLGLASTDTQYF
.	TRBV18	few	16	TRBJ1-5	TGTGCCAGCTCACCAATCTCCGCGAGAAGCAATCAGCCCCAGCATTTT	CASSPISARSNQPQHF
TRBD1	TRBV28	once	12	TRBJ2-7	TGTGCCAGCAGTTTAATGGACGGGACAGAAGAATTC	CASSLMDGTEEF
.	TRBV21-1	.	16	TRBJ2-7	TGTGCCAGCAGCAAGGCAATAGCTACCGCAGGCCACGAGCAGTACTTC	CASSKAIATAGHEQYF
.	TRBV12-3/TRBV12-4	many	11	TRBJ2-2	TGTGCCAGCAGTCGAACCGGGGAGCTGTTTTTT	CASSRTGELFF
.	TRBV10-3	once	13	TRBJ1-2	TGTGCCATCAGTGAAGTGGGGGACCGTGGCTACACCTTC	CAISEVGDRGYTF